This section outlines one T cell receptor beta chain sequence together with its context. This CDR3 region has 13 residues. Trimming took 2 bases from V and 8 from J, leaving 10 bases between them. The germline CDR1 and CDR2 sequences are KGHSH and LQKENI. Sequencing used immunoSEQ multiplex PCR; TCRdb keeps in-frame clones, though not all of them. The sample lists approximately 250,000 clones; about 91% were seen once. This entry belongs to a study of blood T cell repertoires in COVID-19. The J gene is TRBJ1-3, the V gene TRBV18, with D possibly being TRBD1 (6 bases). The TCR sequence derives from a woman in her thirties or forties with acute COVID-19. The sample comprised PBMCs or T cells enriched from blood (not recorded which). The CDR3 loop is CASSPNREHTIYF. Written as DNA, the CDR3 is TGTGCCAGCTCACCAAACAGGGAGCACACCATATATTTT.